In its sample, the clone carrying this TCR beta chain was seen once. What it binds is not known. Criteria for exclusion of patients were uncontrolled infection, other autoimmune disease, pregnancy or lactation. This sample stems from a study of T cells in Graves' hyperthyroidism and ophthalmopathy. Study summary: Before treatment of any kind, peripheral blood was taken at initial diagnosis.

TCR beta CDR3 region amplification was performed from RNA transcripts. Using the HTBI primer set, a first-round RT-PCR was run on the TCR CDR3. TCRdb used MiXCR to reprocess the multiplex PCR reads, holding one entry per CDR3 protein. Counted here are more than 300,000 distinct CDR3 sequences, around 15% occurring once; the ten biggest clones make up less than 20%. Study-level results: A 13 V-J signature model discriminated ophthalmopathy versus stable hyperthyroidism. Blood also showed most of the thyroid clonotypes that were expanded above 0.001.

The origin of this receptor is a woman in her twenties or thirties with Graves' ophthalmopathy. Sequenced input: blood.

This CDR3 is CASSPLAGDEQFF. The CDR3 region has the DNA TGTGCCAGCAGCCCACTAGCGGGTGATGAGCAGTTCTTC. The genes are TRBV11-3 and TRBJ2-1; 9 bases match TRBD2. The V gene end was trimmed by 5 bases and the J gene end by 8 bases; junction bases not matched to a gene: 4. Germline CDR1 is SGHNT and CDR2 is YENEEA. This CDR3 comprises 13 residues.